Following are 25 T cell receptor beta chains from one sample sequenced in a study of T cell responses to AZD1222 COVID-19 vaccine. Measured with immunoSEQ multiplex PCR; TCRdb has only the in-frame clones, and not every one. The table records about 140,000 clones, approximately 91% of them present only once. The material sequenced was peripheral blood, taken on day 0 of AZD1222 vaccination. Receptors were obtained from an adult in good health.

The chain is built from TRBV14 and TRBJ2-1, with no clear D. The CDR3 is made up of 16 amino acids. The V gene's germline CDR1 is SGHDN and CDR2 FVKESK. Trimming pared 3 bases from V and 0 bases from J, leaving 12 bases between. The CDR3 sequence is CASSQSRISSYNEQFF. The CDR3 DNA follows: TGTGCCAGCAGCCAGAGTCGGATCAGCTCCTACAATGAGCAGTTCTTC.

CDR3 DNA sequence: TGCGCCAGCAGCATTGTGCGGAACACTGAAGCTTTCTTT. This encodes CASSIVRNTEAFF. The chain recombines TRBV5-1 with TRBJ1-1; D gene unclear. CDR3 size: 13 residues. In germline, CDR1 is SGHRS, CDR2 YFSETQ. The ends were cut back, 4 bases at V and 1 base at J, with 8 bases in the middle.

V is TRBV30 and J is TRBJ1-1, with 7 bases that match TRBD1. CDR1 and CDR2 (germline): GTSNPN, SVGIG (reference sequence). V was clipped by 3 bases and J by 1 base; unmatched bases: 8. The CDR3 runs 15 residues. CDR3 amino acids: CAWRLTQGPNTEAFF. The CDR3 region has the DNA TGTGCCTGGAGGCTGACACAGGGGCCGAACACTGAAGCTTTCTTT.

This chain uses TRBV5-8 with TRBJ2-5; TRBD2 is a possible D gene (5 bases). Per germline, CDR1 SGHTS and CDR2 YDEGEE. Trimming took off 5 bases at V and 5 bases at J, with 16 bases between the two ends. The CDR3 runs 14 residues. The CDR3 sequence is CASRARGGGETQYF. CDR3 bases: TGTGCCAGCAGAGCGAGAGGCGGCGGGGAGACCCAGTACTTC.

The CDR3 nucleotides read TGTGCCACCAGCGACCGGTACAGGGTCAATGAGCAGTTCTTC. It encodes CATSDRYRVNEQFF. The V call is TRBV24-1, the J call TRBJ2-1; perhaps TRBD1 as D (6 bases). The CDR3 runs to 14 residues. Per the germline V gene, CDR1 is KGHDR and CDR2 is SFDVKD. Deletions cut 7 bases from V and 6 bases from J, with 15 bases between.

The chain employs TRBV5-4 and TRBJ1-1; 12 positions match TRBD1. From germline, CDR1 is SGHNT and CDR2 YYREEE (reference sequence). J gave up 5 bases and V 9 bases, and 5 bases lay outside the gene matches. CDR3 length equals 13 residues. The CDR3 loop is CATGTGGNTEAFF. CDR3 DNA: TGTGCCACCGGGACAGGGGGCAATACTGAAGCTTTCTTT.

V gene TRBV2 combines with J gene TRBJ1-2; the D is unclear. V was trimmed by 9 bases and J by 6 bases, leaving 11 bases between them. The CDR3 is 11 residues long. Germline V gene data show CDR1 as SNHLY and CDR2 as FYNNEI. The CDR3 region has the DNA TGTGCCAGTGGAGAAGGAAATGGCTACACCTTC. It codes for CASGEGNGYTF.

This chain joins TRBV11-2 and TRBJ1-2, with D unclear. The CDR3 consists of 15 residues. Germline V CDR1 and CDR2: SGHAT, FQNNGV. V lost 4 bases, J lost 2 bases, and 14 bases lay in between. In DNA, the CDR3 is TGTGCCAGCAGCTCCGAGAGGAGCCCCAACTATGGCTACACCTTC. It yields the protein CASSSERSPNYGYTF.

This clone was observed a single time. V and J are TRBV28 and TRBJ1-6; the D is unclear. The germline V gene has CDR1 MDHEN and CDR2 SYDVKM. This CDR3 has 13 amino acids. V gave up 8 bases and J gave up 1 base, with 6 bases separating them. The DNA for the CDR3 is TGTGCCAGCGAGGCGTCCTATAATTCACCCCTCCACTTT. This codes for CASEASYNSPLHF. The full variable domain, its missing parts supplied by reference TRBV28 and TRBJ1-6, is DVKVTQSSRYLVKRTGEKVFLECVQDMDHENMFWYRQDPGLGLRLIYFSYDVKMKEKGDIPEGYSVSREKKERFSLILESASTNQTSMYLCASEASYNSPLHFGNGTRLTVT.

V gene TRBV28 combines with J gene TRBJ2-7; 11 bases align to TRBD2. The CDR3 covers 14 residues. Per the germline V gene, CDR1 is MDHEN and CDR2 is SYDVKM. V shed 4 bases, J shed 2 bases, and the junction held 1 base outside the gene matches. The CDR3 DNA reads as TGTGCCAGCAGTTCTAGCGGGAGGCCCTACGAGCAGTACTTC. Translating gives CASSSSGRPYEQYF.

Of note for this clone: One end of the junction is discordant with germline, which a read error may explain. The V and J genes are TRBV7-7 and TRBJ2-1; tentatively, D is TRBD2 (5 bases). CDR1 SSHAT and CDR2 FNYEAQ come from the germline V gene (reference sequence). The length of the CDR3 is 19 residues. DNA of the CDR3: TGTGCTAGCAGCTTGAGTATAGTTTCCGACTACAGCTCCTACAATGAGCAGTTCTTC. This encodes CASSLSIVSDYSSYNEQFF.

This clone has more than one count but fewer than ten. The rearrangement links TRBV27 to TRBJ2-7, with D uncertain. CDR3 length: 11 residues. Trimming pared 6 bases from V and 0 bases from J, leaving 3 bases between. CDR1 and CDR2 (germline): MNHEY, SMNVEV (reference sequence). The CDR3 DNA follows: TGTGCCAGCAGCTACTCCTACGAGCAGTACTTC. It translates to CASSYSYEQYF.

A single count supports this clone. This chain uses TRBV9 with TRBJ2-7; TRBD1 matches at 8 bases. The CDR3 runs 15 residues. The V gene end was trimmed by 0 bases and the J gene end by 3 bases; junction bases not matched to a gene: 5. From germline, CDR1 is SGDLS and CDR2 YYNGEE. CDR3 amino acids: CASSVGGDRSYEQYF. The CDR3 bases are TGTGCCAGCAGCGTAGGAGGGGACAGGAGCTACGAGCAGTACTTC. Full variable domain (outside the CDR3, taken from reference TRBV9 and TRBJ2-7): DSGVTQTPKHLITATGQRVTLRCSPRSGDLSVYWYQQSLDQGLQFLIQYYNGEERAKGNILERFSAQQFPDLHSELNLSSLELGDSALYFCASSVGGDRSYEQYFGPGTRLTVT.

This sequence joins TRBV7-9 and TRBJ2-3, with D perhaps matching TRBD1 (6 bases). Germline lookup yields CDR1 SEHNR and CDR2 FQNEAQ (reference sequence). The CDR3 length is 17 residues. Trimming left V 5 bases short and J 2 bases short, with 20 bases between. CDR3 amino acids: CASSPTGRTVYTDTQYF. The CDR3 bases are TGTGCCAGCAGCCCCACAGGGCGGACAGTATACACAGATACGCAGTATTTT. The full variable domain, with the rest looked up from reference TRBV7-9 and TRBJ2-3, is DTGVSQNPRHKITKRGQNVTFRCDPISEHNRLYWYRQTLGQGPEFLTYFQNEAQLEKSRLLSDRFSAERPKGSFSTLEIQRTEQGDSAMYLCASSPTGRTVYTDTQYFGPGTRLTVL.

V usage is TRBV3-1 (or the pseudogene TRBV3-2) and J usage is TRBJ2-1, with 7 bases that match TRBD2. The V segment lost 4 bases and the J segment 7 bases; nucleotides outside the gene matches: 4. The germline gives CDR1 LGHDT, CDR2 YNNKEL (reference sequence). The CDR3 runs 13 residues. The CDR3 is CASSRGGPNEQFF. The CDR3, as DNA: TGTGCCAGCAGCCGCGGGGGACCGAATGAGCAGTTCTTC.

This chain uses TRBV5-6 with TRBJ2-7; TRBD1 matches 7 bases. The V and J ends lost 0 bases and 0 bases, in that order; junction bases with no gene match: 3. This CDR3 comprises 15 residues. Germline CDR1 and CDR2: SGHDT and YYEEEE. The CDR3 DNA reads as TGTGCCAGCAGCTTGGTGGGACAGAGCTCCTACGAGCAGTACTTC. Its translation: CASSLVGQSSYEQYF.

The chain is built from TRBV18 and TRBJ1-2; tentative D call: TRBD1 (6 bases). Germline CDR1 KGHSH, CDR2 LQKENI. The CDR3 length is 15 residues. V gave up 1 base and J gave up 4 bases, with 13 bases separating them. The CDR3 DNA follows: TGTGCCAGCTCACCACGTCCAGGGGCCTCCTATGGCTACACCTTC. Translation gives CASSPRPGASYGYTF. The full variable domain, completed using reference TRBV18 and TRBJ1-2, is NAGVMQNPRHLVRRRGQEARLRCSPMKGHSHVYWYRQLPEEGLKFMVYLQKENIIDESGMPKERFSAEFPKEGPSILRIQQVVRGDSAAYFCASSPRPGASYGYTFGSGTRLTVV.

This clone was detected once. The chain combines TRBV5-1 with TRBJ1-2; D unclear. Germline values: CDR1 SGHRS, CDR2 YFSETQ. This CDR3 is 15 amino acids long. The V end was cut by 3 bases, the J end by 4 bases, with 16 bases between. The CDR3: CASSSQIPDLYGYTF. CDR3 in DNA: TGCGCCAGCAGCTCTCAGATTCCAGATCTCTATGGCTACACCTTC.

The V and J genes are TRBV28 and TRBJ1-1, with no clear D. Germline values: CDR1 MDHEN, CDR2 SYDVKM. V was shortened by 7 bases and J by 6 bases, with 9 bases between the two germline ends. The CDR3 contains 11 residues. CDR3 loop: CASMRRPEAFF. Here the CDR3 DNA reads TGTGCCAGCATGCGGAGGCCTGAAGCTTTCTTT.

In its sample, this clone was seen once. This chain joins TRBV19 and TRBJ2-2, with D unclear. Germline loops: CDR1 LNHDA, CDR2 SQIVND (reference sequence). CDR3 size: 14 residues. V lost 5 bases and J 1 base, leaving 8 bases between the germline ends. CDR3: CASSQPVNTGELFF. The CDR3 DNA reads TGTGCCAGTAGTCAACCGGTGAACACCGGGGAGCTGTTTTTT.

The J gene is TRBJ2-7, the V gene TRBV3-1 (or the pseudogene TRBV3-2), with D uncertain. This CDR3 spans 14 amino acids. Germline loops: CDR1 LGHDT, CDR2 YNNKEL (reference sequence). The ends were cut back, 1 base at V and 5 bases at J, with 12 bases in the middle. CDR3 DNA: TGTGCCAGCAGCCAAGGGGGATTCGTGAACGAGCAGTACTTC. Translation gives CASSQGGFVNEQYF.

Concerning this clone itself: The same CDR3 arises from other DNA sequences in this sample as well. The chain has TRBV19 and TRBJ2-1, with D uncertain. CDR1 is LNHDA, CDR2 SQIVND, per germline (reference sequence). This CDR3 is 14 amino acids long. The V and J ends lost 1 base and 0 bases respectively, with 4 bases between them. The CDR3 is CASSIASSYNEQFF. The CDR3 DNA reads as TGTGCCAGTAGTATAGCCAGCTCCTACAATGAGCAGTTCTTC. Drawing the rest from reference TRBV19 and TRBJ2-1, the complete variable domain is DGGITQSPKYLFRKEGQNVTLSCEQNLNHDAMYWYRQDPGQGLRLIYYSQIVNDFQKGDIAEGYSVSREKKESFPLTVTSAQKNPTAFYLCASSIASSYNEQFFGPGTRLTVL.

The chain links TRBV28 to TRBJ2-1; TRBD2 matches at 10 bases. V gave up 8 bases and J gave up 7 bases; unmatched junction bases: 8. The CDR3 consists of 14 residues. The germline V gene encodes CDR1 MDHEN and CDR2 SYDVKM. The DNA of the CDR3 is TGTGCCAGCGTCTCTAGCGGGAGCGGTAATGAGCAGTTCTTC. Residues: CASVSSGSGNEQFF.

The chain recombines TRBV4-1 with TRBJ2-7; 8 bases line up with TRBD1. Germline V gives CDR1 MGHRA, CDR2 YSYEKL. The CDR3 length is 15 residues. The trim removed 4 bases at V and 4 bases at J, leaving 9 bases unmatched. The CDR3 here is CASSPFQGAKYEQYF. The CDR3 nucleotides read TGCGCCAGCAGCCCCTTTCAGGGGGCAAAATACGAGCAGTACTTC.

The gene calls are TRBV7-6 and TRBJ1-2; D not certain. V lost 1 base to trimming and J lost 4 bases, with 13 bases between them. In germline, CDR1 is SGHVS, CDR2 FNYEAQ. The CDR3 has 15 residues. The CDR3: CASSLGKGPGYGYTF. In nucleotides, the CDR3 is TGTGCCAGCAGCTTAGGGAAGGGCCCCGGCTATGGCTACACCTTC.